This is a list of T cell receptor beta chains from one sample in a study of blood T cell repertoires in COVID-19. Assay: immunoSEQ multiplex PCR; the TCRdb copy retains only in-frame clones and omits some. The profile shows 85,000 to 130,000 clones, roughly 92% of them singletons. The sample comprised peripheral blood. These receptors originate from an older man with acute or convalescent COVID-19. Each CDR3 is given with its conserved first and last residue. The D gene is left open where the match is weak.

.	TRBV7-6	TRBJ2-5	CASSFIISTELETQYF	TGTGCCAGCAGCTTTATTATATCCACGGAGTTAGAGACCCAGTACTTC
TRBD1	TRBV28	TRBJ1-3	CASSPGQGFGNTIYF	TGTGCCAGCAGTCCGGGACAGGGATTTGGAAACACCATATATTTT
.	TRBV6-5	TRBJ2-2	CASRLDRLGTGELFF	TGTGCCAGCAGACTCGACAGGCTGGGGACCGGGGAGCTGTTTTTT
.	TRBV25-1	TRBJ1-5	CASTRGAFYSNQPQHF	TGTGCCAGCACTCGGGGGGCCTTTTATAGCAATCAGCCCCAGCATTTT
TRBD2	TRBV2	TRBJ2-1	CASSRMLAGVAEQFF	TGTGCCAGCAGCCGGATGCTAGCGGGAGTCGCTGAGCAGTTCTTC
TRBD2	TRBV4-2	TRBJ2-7	CASSPSASGASYEQYF	TGTGCCAGCAGCCCATCGGCTAGCGGGGCATCCTACGAGCAGTACTTC
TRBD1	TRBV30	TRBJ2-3	CAWETGQGKADTQYF	TGTGCCTGGGAGACGGGACAGGGGAAGGCAGATACGCAGTATTTT
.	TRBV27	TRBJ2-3	CASSPTGEDTQYF	TGTGCCAGCAGTCCCACGGGAGAAGATACGCAGTATTTT
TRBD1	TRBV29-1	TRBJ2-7	CSVEDSGTGLAYEQYF	TGCAGCGTCGAAGATTCCGGGACAGGGCTCGCCTACGAGCAGTACTTC
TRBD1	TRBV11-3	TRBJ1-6	CASSLLQGNSPLHF	TGTGCCAGCAGCTTGTTACAGGGGAATTCACCCCTCCACTTT